These 21 T cell receptor beta chains were sequenced from one sample in a study of T cell repertoires in cytomegalovirus infection (dated 2019 in TCRdb). In the paper's terms, the treatment or condition label means: in vitro stimulation with specific CMV peptide epitopes to enrich CMV-specific T cells. For these TCRs, the target antigens are not known. Data came from an Illumina HiSeq 1500. In-frame beta chains were kept once TCRdb had trimmed the public reads at Q25 with fastp and called clones with MiXCR. Under each unique CDR3 protein, matching rows form one entry showing the most common genes and DNA. The sample table lists about 920,000 distinct CDR3 sequences, under 40% of them with a count of one. The ten largest make up 10% to 15% of the sample. Here the sequenced sample was cultured CD8+ T cells from PBMCs, taken from culture after CMV antigen stimulation. Every receptor here comes from a human donor in good health (CMV status not recorded). Some clones in this sample may be carry-over from other donors' samples.

The chain joins TRBV6-6 to TRBJ1-6, with D maybe TRBD1 (5 bases). The CDR3 is 15 residues long. Germline lookup yields CDR1 MNHNY and CDR2 SVGAGI (reference sequence). The V end was cut by 3 bases, the J end by 9 bases, with 15 bases between. In nucleotides, the CDR3 is TGTGCCAGCAGTTATGTCAGGGATAGTCGTTCACCCCTCCACTTT. As protein: CASSYVRDSRSPLHF.

At least ten counts were recorded for this clonotype. The chain recombines TRBV7-2 with TRBJ2-7; D not certain. CDR3 length: 15 residues. Per germline, CDR1 SGHTA and CDR2 FQGNSA. Trimming left V 2 bases short and J 2 bases short, with 13 bases between. The CDR3 sequence is CASSLSEQRPYEQYV. Written as DNA, the CDR3 is TGTGCCAGCAGCTTAAGTGAGCAGAGGCCCTACGAGCAGTACGTC.

Only a few counts were recorded for this clonotype. The chain couples TRBV12-3 or TRBV12-4 to TRBJ2-7; D uncertain. This CDR3 contains 14 residues. Trimming stripped 2 bases from V and 2 bases from J, with 10 bases between. For the CDR3, the DNA is TGTGCCAGCAGTTTAAATGATCTAACCTACGAGCAGTACTTC. Its translation: CASSLNDLTYEQYF.

Here the CDR3 reads CASSSLQHNQWNEQFF. The CDR3 DNA reads TGTGCCAGTAGTAGTCTCCAGCATAACCAATGGAATGAGCAGTTCTTC. J is TRBJ2-1 and V is TRBV19; D not certain. The germline CDR1 and CDR2 sequences are LNHDA and SQIVND (reference sequence). With 4 bases removed from V and 7 bases from J, the gap between germline ends came to 20 bases. This CDR3 has 16 amino acids.

This clonotype was detected a few times. The genes are TRBV20-1 and TRBJ2-5; D gene ambiguous. Looked up from germline, CDR1 is DFQATT and CDR2 is SNEGSKA (reference sequence). Deletions cut 0 bases from V and 7 bases from J, with 15 bases between. The CDR3 consists of 14 residues. In DNA, the CDR3 is TGCAGTGCTAGAGATCCCACTCTCCCGGGGACCCAGTACTTC. The encoded protein is CSARDPTLPGTQYF.

This clonotype occurred a few times. One end of the junction is discordant with germline, which a read error may explain. The J gene is TRBJ2-5, the V gene TRBV7-7, with D unresolved. Germline V CDR1 and CDR2: SSHAT, FNYEAQ (reference sequence). The CDR3 has 15 amino acids. DNA for the CDR3: TGTGCTAGCAGCGCCGACTTAGCTGGGCAAGAGACCCAGTACTTC. It is translated as CASSADLAGQETQYF.

The V call is TRBV19, the J call TRBJ1-1; possible D gene TRBD1, 5 bases. This CDR3 spans 14 amino acids. Trimming shortened V by 7 bases and J by 5 bases, and 17 bases separated the two germline ends. Germline V gene lookup returns CDR1 LNHDA and CDR2 SQIVND (reference sequence). The CDR3 sequence: CASTPAGTRTEAFF. The CDR3 coding sequence is TGTGCCAGTACCCCTGCAGGGACGAGGACTGAAGCTTTCTTT. The full variable domain, in which reference TRBV19 and TRBJ1-1 provide the parts outside the CDR3, is DGGITQSPKYLFRKEGQNVTLSCEQNLNHDAMYWYRQDPGQGLRLIYYSQIVNDFQKGDIAEGYSVSREKKESFPLTVTSAQKNPTAFYLCASTPAGTRTEAFFGQGTRLTVV.

The rearrangement joins TRBV6-6 to TRBJ2-7, with D unclear. The V gene lost 0 bases and the J gene lost 0 bases, with 6 bases spanning the gap. The CDR3 consists of 14 residues. Germline V CDR1 and CDR2: MNHNY, SVGAGI (reference sequence). This chain's CDR3 is CASSYSPASYEQYF. CDR3 DNA: TGTGCCAGCAGTTACTCACCAGCCTCCTACGAGCAGTACTTC.

V is TRBV27 and J is TRBJ2-3; a weak D match, TRBD1 (5 bases). This CDR3 spans 15 amino acids. Trimming took 8 bases from V and 5 from J, leaving 20 bases between them. Per the germline V gene, CDR1 is MNHEY and CDR2 is SMNVEV (reference sequence). In DNA form, the CDR3 reads TGTGCCAGCCTTTCAAAAGGCAGGGCTTTAGATACGCAGTATTTT. It yields the protein CASLSKGRALDTQYF.

This clonotype was detected ten times or more. The chain is built from TRBV12-3 or TRBV12-4 and TRBJ1-2; D unclear. Trimming shortened V by 5 bases and J by 7 bases, and 11 bases separated the two germline ends. This CDR3 is 12 amino acids long. CDR3 in DNA: TGTGCCAGCAGTGGACCGGGAACTGGCTACACCTTC. Protein sequence: CASSGPGTGYTF.

This clonotype was recorded a few times. In DNA form, the CDR3 reads TGTGCCAGCAGTTCCCTCCGATCGAGCGTGAGGGGGCCGTCAGATACGCAGTATTTT. Protein sequence: CASSSLRSSVRGPSDTQYF. The genes are TRBV28 and TRBJ2-3; 7 bases are shared with TRBD1. CDR1 and CDR2 (germline): MDHEN, SYDVKM. There are 19 residues in the CDR3. The V and J ends lost 4 bases and 4 bases, in that order; junction bases with no gene match: 20.

The chain carries TRBV5-5 and TRBJ1-6; 9 bases are a match to TRBD1. Germline lookup yields CDR1 SGHKS and CDR2 YYEKEE (reference sequence). V lost 2 bases, J lost 7 bases, and 4 bases stayed unmatched. The CDR3 is made up of 15 amino acids. The CDR3 DNA is TGTGCCAGCAGCTTCAGACAGGGGGGGAATTCACCCCTCCACTTT. It codes for CASSFRQGGNSPLHF.

The table lists this clonotype with a few counts. This rearrangement joins TRBV6-2 or TRBV6-3 to TRBJ1-1; 9 positions agree with TRBD1. CDR1 is MNHEY and CDR2 is SVGEGT in the germline V gene. The V segment lost 2 bases and the J segment 6 bases; nucleotides outside the gene matches: 10. The CDR3 covers 16 residues. The CDR3 protein is CASSYRPGQGLPEAFF. The CDR3, as DNA: TGTGCCAGCAGTTACCGCCCGGGACAGGGTTTACCTGAAGCTTTCTTT.

The V and J genes are TRBV19 and TRBJ2-5; D ambiguous. CDR1 is LNHDA and CDR2 is SQIVND in the germline V gene (reference sequence). Trimming removed 6 bases from V and 2 bases from J, with 19 bases in between. The CDR3 consists of 16 residues. CDR3 sequence reads: CASSPWVSFVQETQYF. CDR3 sequence (DNA): TGTGCCAGTAGCCCCTGGGTGTCATTTGTACAAGAGACCCAGTACTTC.

This clonotype was detected only a few times. The CDR3 here is CASSQTSRGTEQFF. CDR3 sequence (DNA): TGTGCCAGCAGCCAAACGAGTCGGGGAACTGAGCAGTTCTTC. This chain connects TRBV4-2 to TRBJ2-1; D may be TRBD2 (5 bases). V lost 2 bases to trimming and J lost 9 bases, with 14 bases between them. CDR3 size: 14 residues. Germline loops: CDR1 LGHNA, CDR2 YNFKEQ.

The genes are TRBV27 and TRBJ2-5, with D perhaps given as TRBD1 or TRBD2 (5 bases each). This CDR3 has 14 amino acids. V lost 5 bases and J 3 bases, leaving 13 bases between the germline ends. Germline V lookup: CDR1 MNHEY, CDR2 SMNVEV (reference sequence). CDR3 bases: TGTGCCAGCAGTACGGGACCGACTAAAGAGACCCAGTACTTC. Protein sequence: CASSTGPTKETQYF.

The chain links TRBV12-3 or TRBV12-4 to TRBJ2-5, with TRBD2 matching over 7 bases. J lost 5 bases, V lost 10 bases, and 10 bases had no gene match. The CDR3 is 13 residues long. The CDR3 sequence: CATLAEGGETQYF. For the CDR3, the DNA is TGTGCCACCCTGGCGGAGGGAGGGGAGACCCAGTACTTC.

This chain joins TRBV28 and TRBJ1-2, with D perhaps TRBD1 (6 bases). CDR3 size: 15 residues. V was shortened by 6 bases and J by 8 bases, with 22 bases between the two germline ends. Germline lookup yields CDR1 MDHEN and CDR2 SYDVKM. DNA of the CDR3: TGTGCCAGCAGCTCCGATCCGGGCAGAAGGGGGGGCTACACCTTC. Translating gives CASSSDPGRRGGYTF.

This clonotype was picked up a small number of times. CDR3 region: CASSLPWTSGGERNEQFF. The DNA for the CDR3 is TGTGCCAGCAGTTTACCCTGGACTAGCGGGGGGGAACGCAATGAGCAGTTCTTC. The J gene is TRBJ2-1, the V gene TRBV28; 15 bases align to TRBD2. Trimming removed 2 bases from V and 6 bases from J; junction bases left unmatched: 8. Per the germline V gene, CDR1 is MDHEN and CDR2 is SYDVKM. CDR3 length: 18 residues.

At least ten counts were recorded for this clonotype. The V gene is TRBV12-3 or TRBV12-4, the J gene TRBJ1-3; D gene unclear. There are 13 residues in the CDR3. V was pared by 6 bases and J by 2 bases, with 8 bases between. The CDR3, as DNA: TGTGCCAGCAGCCTACGTGCTGGAAACACCATATATTTT. This codes for CASSLRAGNTIYF.

The chain uses TRBV19 and TRBJ2-3, with no clear D. This CDR3 has 16 residues. CDR1 and CDR2 (germline): LNHDA, SQIVND (reference sequence). The V and J ends lost 10 bases and 2 bases respectively, with 22 bases between them. CDR3 in DNA: TGTGCCACAGAAGCTTGGTATACAGATAACACAGATACGCAGTATTTT. It encodes CATEAWYTDNTDTQYF.